Listed here is a single T cell receptor (beta chain). Antigen: not known. This entry belongs to a study of shared clonotypes between healthy human individuals. The assay was immunoSEQ multiplex PCR, and TCRdb's table has in-frame clones only and misses some. Of roughly 1 million clones in the sample, approximately 80% were seen once. Whole-study findings and limits: Clonotypes that were shared across a few donors made up around 5% of naive CD4 clonotypes.

Material: memory CD4+ T cells from PBMCs. Specified subset: CD45RA-negative fraction. The receptor comes from a man younger than 35 in good health. Some clones in this sample may be carry-over from other donors' samples.

The CDR3 DNA reads as TGTGCCAGCAGAACTGGGTTTTATGGCTACACCTTC. Residues: CASRTGFYGYTF. The chain combines TRBV27 with TRBJ1-2; no definite D call. This CDR3 is 12 amino acids long. The V gene's germline CDR1 is MNHEY and CDR2 SMNVEV (reference sequence). V shed 6 bases and J shed 5 bases, with 10 bases lying between them.